The entry below describes one T cell receptor beta chain. Its cognate antigen is unknown. Libraries were prepared by immunoSEQ multiplex PCR; TCRdb keeps only in-frame clonotypes and omits some of them. The sample has 40,000 to 55,000 clones, 75% to 80% seen once. The data belong to a study of T cells in tumors after PD-1 blockade. General study points: Around 45% of tumor TCR clonotypes were also found in blood.

Input was about 550 ng to 6,004 ng of genomic DNA from tumor or blood. The germline V gene encodes CDR1 SGHDT and CDR2 YYEEEE. This CDR3 is built from 11 residues. With 5 bases removed from V and 2 bases from J, the gap between germline ends came to 4 bases. The source is a human donor with basal cell carcinoma. The J gene is TRBJ1-1, the V gene TRBV5-6; D remains ambiguous. The source material was PBMCs, sampled before anti-PD-1 treatment. The CDR3 protein is CASSLNTEAFF. As DNA, the CDR3 is TGTGCCAGCAGTTTAAACACTGAAGCTTTCTTT. The variable domain in full, with the rest retrieved from reference TRBV5-6 and TRBJ1-1, is DAGVTQSPTHLIKTRGQQVTLRCSPKSGHDTVSWYQQALGQGPQFIFQYYEEEERQRGNFPDRFSGHQFPNYSSELNVNALLLGDSALYLCASSLNTEAFFGQGTRLTVV.